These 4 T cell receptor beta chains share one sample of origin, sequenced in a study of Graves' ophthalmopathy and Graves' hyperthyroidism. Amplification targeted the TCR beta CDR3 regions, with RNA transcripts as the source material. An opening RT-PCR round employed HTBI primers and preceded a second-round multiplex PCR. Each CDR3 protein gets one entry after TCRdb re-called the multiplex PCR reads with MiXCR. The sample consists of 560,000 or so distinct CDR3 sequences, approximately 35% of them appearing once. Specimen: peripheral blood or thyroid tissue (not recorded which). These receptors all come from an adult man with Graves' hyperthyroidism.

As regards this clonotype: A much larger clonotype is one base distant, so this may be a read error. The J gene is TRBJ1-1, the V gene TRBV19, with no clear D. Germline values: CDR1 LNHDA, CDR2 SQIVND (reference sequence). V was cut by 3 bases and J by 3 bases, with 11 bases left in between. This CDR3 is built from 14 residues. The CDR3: CASSIPPLYTEAFF. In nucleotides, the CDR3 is TGTGCCAGTAGTATTCCTCCCCTGTACACTGAAGCTTTCTTT.

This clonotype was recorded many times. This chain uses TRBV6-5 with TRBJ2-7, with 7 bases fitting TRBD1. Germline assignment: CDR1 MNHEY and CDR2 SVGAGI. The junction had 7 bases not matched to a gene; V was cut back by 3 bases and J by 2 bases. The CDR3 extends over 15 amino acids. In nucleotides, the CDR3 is TGTGCCAGCAGTTATGGGGACAGTGCAGCCTACGAGCAGTACTTC. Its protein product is CASSYGDSAAYEQYF.

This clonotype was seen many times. DNA of the CDR3: TGTGCCAGCAGCTTAGCCCCGGGCAGGCAGTACGAGCAGTACTTC. Its translation: CASSLAPGRQYEQYF. This chain uses TRBV7-8 with TRBJ2-7; D is undetermined. The V end lost 0 bases, the J end lost 4 bases, and 13 bases lay between the germline ends. CDR1 and CDR2 (germline): SGHVS, FQNEAQ. The CDR3 sequence is 15 residues long.

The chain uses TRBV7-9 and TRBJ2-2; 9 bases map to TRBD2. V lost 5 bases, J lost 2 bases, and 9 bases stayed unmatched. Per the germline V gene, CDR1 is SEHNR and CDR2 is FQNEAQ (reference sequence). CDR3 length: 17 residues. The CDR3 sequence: CASSTPMTSGNTGELFF. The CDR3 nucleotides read TGTGCCAGCAGCACTCCTATGACTAGCGGTAACACCGGGGAGCTGTTTTTT.